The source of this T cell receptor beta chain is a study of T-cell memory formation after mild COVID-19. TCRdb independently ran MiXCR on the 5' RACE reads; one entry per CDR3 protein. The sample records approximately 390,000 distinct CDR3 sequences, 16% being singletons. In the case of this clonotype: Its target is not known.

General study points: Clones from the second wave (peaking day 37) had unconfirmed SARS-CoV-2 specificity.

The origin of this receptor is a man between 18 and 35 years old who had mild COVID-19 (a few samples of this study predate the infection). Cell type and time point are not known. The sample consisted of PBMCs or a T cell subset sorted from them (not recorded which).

CDR3 protein: CASSLTPPTDTQYF. CDR3 sequence (DNA): TGCGCCAGCAGCCTGACCCCCCCCACAGATACGCAGTATTTT. The gene calls are TRBV5-1 and TRBJ2-3; D uncertain. V was clipped by 4 bases and J by 2 bases, with 11 bases between them. Germline assignment: CDR1 SGHRS and CDR2 YFSETQ. The CDR3 sequence is 14 residues long.